Following are 25 T cell receptor beta chains from one sample sequenced in a study of Ad26.COV2.S vaccination and SARS-CoV-2 variants. Described treatment: about 20 received Ad26.COV2.S at low or high dose, single or two shots; roughly five received placebo; per-sample allocation not given. Sample collection was performed on day 63 after the first vaccine or placebo injection. Method: immunoSEQ multiplex PCR; TCRdb's copy keeps in-frame clones and lacks some. Found here are about 350,000 clones, roughly 90% of them singletons; the top ten hold about 10%. The sequenced sample was peripheral blood, obtained in a trial of Ad26.COV2.S vaccine versus placebo. All receptors derive from a person between 18 and 60 years old who received the Ad26.COV2.S COVID-19 vaccine or a placebo.

V is TRBV3-1 (or the pseudogene TRBV3-2) and J is TRBJ1-6; D is uncertain. This CDR3 comprises 15 residues. V was pared by 1 base and J by 9 bases, with 13 bases between. The germline gives CDR1 LGHDT, CDR2 YNNKEL (reference sequence). The CDR3 nucleotides read TGTGCCAGCAGCCAAGGGTGGAGAGGTGGTTCACCCCTCCACTTT. Protein: CASSQGWRGGSPLHF.

The chain links TRBV10-3 to TRBJ2-3; D is unclear. This CDR3 comprises 14 residues. V was trimmed by 6 bases and J by 2 bases, leaving 12 bases between them. Looked up from germline, CDR1 is ENHRY and CDR2 is SYGVKD. The CDR3 sequence is CAIRRLPDTDTQYF. The DNA of the CDR3 is TGTGCCATCAGACGGTTACCCGACACAGATACGCAGTATTTT.

V usage is TRBV7-9 and J usage is TRBJ1-2, with 7 positions matching TRBD1. This CDR3 comprises 15 residues. Losses at the gene ends were 5 bases for V and 8 bases for J; bases not matched to a gene: 14. Germline CDR1 SEHNR, CDR2 FQNEAQ (reference sequence). This chain's CDR3 is CASSPGTALYVGYTF. DNA of the CDR3: TGTGCCAGCAGCCCGGGGACAGCCCTCTATGTGGGCTACACCTTC.

This clone occurred once. The V and J genes are TRBV5-1 and TRBJ2-5; D unclear. Trimming removed 0 bases at V and 0 bases at J, with 15 bases between. The germline CDR1 and CDR2 sequences are SGHRS and YFSETQ. This CDR3 has 17 amino acids. CDR3 in DNA: TGCGCCAGCAGCTTGGGGTCCAGACCACCTTACCAAGAGACCCAGTACTTC. As protein: CASSLGSRPPYQETQYF.

For the CDR3, the DNA is TGCGCCAGCAGCAGACTAGCGGGGAGCTCCTACGAGCAGTACTTC. Translated: CASSRLAGSSYEQYF. The chain has TRBV4-1 and TRBJ2-7; 11 nucleotides align to TRBD2. The length of the CDR3 is 15 residues. Trimming cost V 5 bases and J 0 bases; bases outside gene matches: 3. Germline CDR1 MGHRA, CDR2 YSYEKL.

As concerns this clone: The junction and the germline gene differ at one end; a read error may be behind it. The chain joins TRBV27 to TRBJ1-4; D perhaps matches TRBD1 (6 bases). The CDR3 length is 16 residues. The germline V gene encodes CDR1 MNHEY and CDR2 SMNVEV (reference sequence). This CDR3 is CASSISSDRFAGKLFF. The CDR3 nucleotides read TGTGCCAGCAGTATATCGTCGGACAGATTCGCAGGAAAACTGTTTTTT.

This sequence joins TRBV7-3 and TRBJ2-3; 9 bases line up with TRBD2. Germline CDR1 reads SGHTA; CDR2 reads FQGTGA. Trimming cost V 4 bases and J 0 bases; bases outside gene matches: 5. The CDR3 sequence is 16 residues long. Here the CDR3 DNA reads TGTGCCAGCAGCTCATTAGCGGGAGCTAGCACAGATACGCAGTATTTT. This encodes CASSSLAGASTDTQYF.

This chain links TRBV19 with TRBJ2-1, with D possibly TRBD2 on 5 matching bases. Germline loops: CDR1 LNHDA, CDR2 SQIVND (reference sequence). The CDR3 has 12 amino acids. V was cut by 6 bases and J by 4 bases, with 7 bases left in between. The CDR3 reads CASRRGYNEQFF. The DNA for the CDR3 is TGTGCCAGTAGACGGGGATACAATGAGCAGTTCTTC. Variable domain in full (rest from reference TRBV19 and TRBJ2-1): DGGITQSPKYLFRKEGQNVTLSCEQNLNHDAMYWYRQDPGQGLRLIYYSQIVNDFQKGDIAEGYSVSREKKESFPLTVTSAQKNPTAFYLCASRRGYNEQFFGPGTRLTVL.

This chain links TRBV30 with TRBJ2-7, with D perhaps matching TRBD1 (6 bases). The CDR3 has 13 amino acids. Germline-derived CDR1 and CDR2 are GTSNPN and SVGIG (reference sequence). Deletions cut 7 bases from V and 3 bases from J, with 16 bases between. The CDR3 sequence is CALTPGQNYEQYF. In nucleotides, the CDR3 is TGTGCCTTGACCCCGGGACAAAACTACGAGCAGTACTTC.

J is TRBJ1-3 and V is TRBV4-2; D is ambiguous. The germline V gene encodes CDR1 LGHNA and CDR2 YNFKEQ. V gave up 2 bases and J gave up 0 bases, with 11 bases separating them. The CDR3 sequence is 16 residues long. The CDR3 loop is CASSQTTRLSGNTIYF. The CDR3, as DNA: TGTGCCAGCAGCCAAACAACTCGCCTCTCTGGAAACACCATATATTTT.

V is TRBV19 and J is TRBJ1-5; 8 nucleotides line up with TRBD1. The germline CDR1 and CDR2 sequences are LNHDA and SQIVND (reference sequence). The V gene end was trimmed by 3 bases and the J gene end by 5 bases; junction bases not matched to a gene: 6. CDR3 length equals 15 residues. CDR3 sequence: CASSIEAGGHQPQHF. The CDR3 DNA is TGTGCCAGTAGTATTGAAGCAGGGGGCCATCAGCCCCAGCATTTT.

This chain joins TRBV28 and TRBJ1-4, with D possibly matching TRBD1 (5 bases). Trimming shortened V by 5 bases and J by 8 bases, and 15 bases separated the two germline ends. This CDR3 has 14 amino acids. From germline, CDR1 is MDHEN and CDR2 SYDVKM. The CDR3 loop reads CASSPRQRSEKLFF. As DNA, the CDR3 is TGTGCCAGCAGTCCAAGACAGAGAAGCGAAAAACTGTTTTTT.

V and J are TRBV30 and TRBJ1-6; D not resolved. The CDR3 runs to 13 residues. Trimming took 4 bases from V and 7 from J, leaving 11 bases between them. CDR1 and CDR2 from the germline V gene are GTSNPN and SVGIG (reference sequence). The CDR3 coding sequence is TGTGCCTGGACCCCTGGTAGGAATTCACCCCTCCACTTT. This encodes CAWTPGRNSPLHF.

This clone came up once. The chain links TRBV7-9 to TRBJ2-7; D may match TRBD1 or TRBD2 (5 bases each). This CDR3 region has 15 residues. The V end lost 5 bases, the J end lost 2 bases, and 16 bases lay between the germline ends. CDR1 SEHNR and CDR2 FQNEAQ come from the germline V gene (reference sequence). The CDR3 region is CASSRSRDGPYEQYF. As DNA, the CDR3 is TGTGCCAGCAGCAGATCCCGGGACGGACCCTACGAGCAGTACTTC.

The rearrangement joins TRBV4-1 to TRBJ1-5; no reliable D call. CDR3 length: 13 amino acids. Trimming stripped 2 bases from V and 4 bases from J, with 6 bases between. Germline loops: CDR1 MGHRA, CDR2 YSYEKL. The CDR3 DNA sequence: TGCGCCAGCAGCCAAAGATTTAATCAGCCCCAGCATTTT. This encodes CASSQRFNQPQHF.

The chain couples TRBV11-2 to TRBJ2-7, with D perhaps matching TRBD2 (6 bases). V lost 7 bases and J 0 bases, leaving 16 bases between the germline ends. Germline-derived CDR1 and CDR2 are SGHAT and FQNNGV. The CDR3 spans 15 residues. DNA for the CDR3: TGTGCCAGCATGCACGGGACGGGGGACTCCTACGAGCAGTACTTC. Encoded protein: CASMHGTGDSYEQYF.

The chain carries TRBV7-9 and TRBJ2-7, with 7 bases matching TRBD1. The ends lost 1 base at V and 4 bases at J; junction bases unmatched: 4. CDR1 and CDR2 (germline): SEHNR, FQNEAQ (reference sequence). The CDR3 covers 14 residues. The CDR3 region is CASSLVPGGYEQYF. For the CDR3, the DNA is TGTGCCAGCAGCTTAGTGCCAGGGGGATACGAGCAGTACTTC.

The chain has TRBV30 and TRBJ2-1, with D tentatively TRBD1 (6 bases). This CDR3 is 13 amino acids long. Germline CDR1 and CDR2: GTSNPN and SVGIG (reference sequence). V was shortened by 8 bases and J by 0 bases, with 11 bases between the two germline ends. DNA for the CDR3: TGTGCCGGCGGACAGTCCTCCTACAATGAGCAGTTCTTC. The encoded protein is CAGGQSSYNEQFF.

The J gene is TRBJ2-7, the V gene TRBV4-2; 9 bases are a match to TRBD1. V lost 0 bases and J lost 0; bases outside the gene matches: 6. This CDR3 has 17 amino acids. Germline V gene data show CDR1 as LGHNA and CDR2 as YNFKEQ. In DNA form, the CDR3 reads TGTGCCAGCAGCCAAGAGGCCCAGGACAGGGGCTCCTACGAGCAGTACTTC. Residues: CASSQEAQDRGSYEQYF.

The J gene is TRBJ1-1, the V gene TRBV12-3 or TRBV12-4, with D tentatively TRBD1 (5 bases). Trimming removed 10 bases at V and 11 bases at J, with 20 bases between. This CDR3 contains 12 residues. The CDR3 sequence is CAIAFGVGGAFF. The DNA for the CDR3 is TGTGCCATCGCCTTCGGGGTGGGGGGTGCTTTCTTT.

This sequence joins TRBV5-1 and TRBJ2-1; TRBD1 matches at 10 bases. CDR1 SGHRS and CDR2 YFSETQ come from the germline V gene. This CDR3 is 16 amino acids long. Trimming removed 1 base from V and 8 bases from J; junction bases left unmatched: 9. The CDR3: CASSLWTGGIMDEQFF. CDR3 nucleotide sequence: TGCGCCAGCAGCTTGTGGACAGGGGGGATCATGGATGAGCAGTTCTTC.

This rearrangement joins TRBV5-1 to TRBJ2-2, with D perhaps TRBD2 (6 bases). The CDR3 has 14 amino acids. V lost 0 bases and J 6 bases, leaving 9 bases between the germline ends. Germline assignment: CDR1 SGHRS and CDR2 YFSETQ. The CDR3 here is CASSLEGEAGELFF. The CDR3 DNA is TGCGCCAGCAGCTTGGAAGGGGAGGCCGGGGAGCTGTTTTTT.

V is TRBV18 and J is TRBJ1-1; TRBD1 is a possible D gene (5 bases). Trimming shortened V by 3 bases and J by 5 bases, and 16 bases separated the two germline ends. Germline CDR1 is KGHSH and CDR2 is LQKENI. This CDR3 is built from 15 residues. The CDR3 DNA reads as TGTGCCAGCTCACCGTCGGGGGACGTAGGGACTGAAGCTTTCTTT. Encoded protein: CASSPSGDVGTEAFF.

This chain connects TRBV2 to TRBJ1-1; tentative D call: TRBD1 (5 bases). Germline V gives CDR1 SNHLY, CDR2 FYNNEI. This CDR3 has 14 residues. The V end lost 6 bases, the J end lost 4 bases, and 15 bases lay between the germline ends. CDR3 sequence reads: CASSAQVGGTEAFF. The CDR3 DNA reads TGTGCCAGCAGCGCTCAGGTGGGGGGCACTGAAGCTTTCTTT.

The chain uses TRBV19 and TRBJ1-2; 7 nucleotides match TRBD1. V was pared by 6 bases and J by 5 bases, with 6 bases of the junction left unmatched. Germline loops: CDR1 LNHDA, CDR2 SQIVND (reference sequence). This CDR3 comprises 13 residues. The CDR3 loop is CASRSTGSYGYTF. In nucleotides, the CDR3 is TGTGCCAGTAGATCGACAGGGAGTTATGGCTACACCTTC.